The 23 T cell receptor beta chains below all came from one sample that was sequenced in a study of T cell responses to AZD1222 COVID-19 vaccine. Libraries were prepared by immunoSEQ multiplex PCR; TCRdb keeps only in-frame clonotypes and omits some of them. Of about 94,000 clones listed, approximately 87% are singletons. This material consisted of peripheral blood, taken 28 days after the second AZD1222 dose. The receptors here all came from an adult who received the AZD1222 COVID-19 vaccine.

The V gene is TRBV7-9, the J gene TRBJ1-4; D remains ambiguous. Per the germline V gene, CDR1 is SEHNR and CDR2 is FQNEAQ (reference sequence). Trimming took off 5 bases at V and 6 bases at J, with 7 bases between the two ends. The CDR3 is made up of 12 amino acids. CDR3 sequence (DNA): TGTGCCAGCAGCCGGGCGGATGAAAAACTGTTTTTT. It codes for CASSRADEKLFF.

Only one count was recorded for this clone. The chain joins TRBV5-1 to TRBJ2-5; the D call may be TRBD1 or TRBD2 (6 bases each). Germline CDR1 and CDR2: SGHRS and YFSETQ. This CDR3 comprises 14 residues. Trimming took 4 bases from V and 4 from J, leaving 14 bases between them. CDR3 nucleotide sequence: TGCGCCAGCAGCCTTTCCAGGGGAGGAGAGACCCAGTACTTC. Translating gives CASSLSRGGETQYF.

This chain uses TRBV19 with TRBJ1-1, with D unclear. Germline CDR1 reads LNHDA; CDR2 reads SQIVND (reference sequence). CDR3 size: 12 residues. Trimming took off 10 bases at V and 4 bases at J, with 13 bases between the two ends. This CDR3 reads CATYYTSTEAFF. In nucleotides, the CDR3 is TGTGCCACCTACTATACCAGCACTGAAGCTTTCTTT.

The chain employs TRBV15 and TRBJ1-5; 7 bases map to TRBD1. CDR3 length: 15 amino acids. Germline assignment: CDR1 LNHNV and CDR2 YYDKDF (reference sequence). Trimming cost V 5 bases and J 1 base; bases outside gene matches: 5. CDR3: CATSRDSQSNQPQHF. The CDR3 bases are TGTGCCACCAGCCGGGACAGCCAAAGCAATCAGCCCCAGCATTTT.

This chain connects TRBV18 to TRBJ1-6; no definite D call. This CDR3 has 14 amino acids. In germline, CDR1 is KGHSH, CDR2 LQKENI. V was shortened by 0 bases and J by 9 bases, with 9 bases between the two germline ends. CDR3 in DNA: TGTGCCAGCTCACCACCGTTGGTGGCTTCACCCCTCCACTTT. This sequence encodes CASSPPLVASPLHF.

The chain combines TRBV5-1 with TRBJ2-7; TRBD1 matches 7 bases. Germline V gene lookup returns CDR1 SGHRS and CDR2 YFSETQ. The V gene end was trimmed by 0 bases and the J gene end by 2 bases; junction bases not matched to a gene: 5. CDR3 length: 15 residues. CDR3 amino acids: CASSLAGQGAYEQYF. CDR3 sequence (DNA): TGCGCCAGCAGCTTGGCCGGTCAGGGGGCCTACGAGCAGTACTTC.

This sequence joins TRBV7-2 and TRBJ1-5; D call uncertain. V was cut by 2 bases and J by 5 bases, with 7 bases left in between. Germline CDR1 reads SGHTA; CDR2 reads FQGNSA. This CDR3 region has 13 residues. CDR3 sequence (DNA): TGTGCCAGCAGCTTATCCGGGGATCAGCCCCAGCATTTT. It is translated as CASSLSGDQPQHF.

V and J are TRBV7-9 and TRBJ2-5; D is perhaps TRBD2 (5 bases). The V gene lost 4 bases and the J gene lost 1 base, with 10 bases spanning the gap. This CDR3 is built from 14 residues. From germline, CDR1 is SEHNR and CDR2 FQNEAQ (reference sequence). CDR3 bases: TGTGCCAGCAGCTCCCCCGGAGGCCAAGAGACCCAGTACTTC. Amino acids: CASSSPGGQETQYF.

This clone was seen only once. The chain joins TRBV28 to TRBJ1-5; no firm D call. From germline, CDR1 is MDHEN and CDR2 SYDVKM. The CDR3 has 11 amino acids. The V and J ends lost 5 bases and 9 bases respectively, with 8 bases between them. CDR3 nucleotides: TGTGCCAGCAGTCACAGCCGGCCCCAGCATTTT. It encodes CASSHSRPQHF.

This rearrangement joins TRBV12-3 or TRBV12-4 to TRBJ2-7; D is tentatively TRBD1 or TRBD2 (6 bases each). V was shortened by 1 base and J by 6 bases, with 7 bases between the two germline ends. CDR3 length: 12 residues. CDR3 region: CASSLGGAEQYF. In nucleotides, the CDR3 is TGTGCCAGCAGTTTAGGGGGGGCCGAGCAGTACTTC.

V and J are TRBV5-1 and TRBJ2-7; D is undetermined. This CDR3 comprises 17 residues. Germline assignment: CDR1 SGHRS and CDR2 YFSETQ. Between the trimmed V and J ends, which lost 1 base and 1 base, there was a span of 18 bases. The CDR3 DNA follows: TGCGCCAGCAGCTTGATTGTCGGTACAGTGGGTTCCTACGAGCAGTACTTC. It yields the protein CASSLIVGTVGSYEQYF.

The rearrangement links TRBV11-2 to TRBJ1-1; D unclear. There are 14 residues in the CDR3. Germline lookup yields CDR1 SGHAT and CDR2 FQNNGV. Trimming took 3 bases from V and 1 from J, leaving 9 bases between them. The CDR3 protein is CASSFLYSNTEAFF. DNA of the CDR3: TGTGCCAGCAGCTTTCTGTACTCGAACACTGAAGCTTTCTTT.

This chain links TRBV5-4 with TRBJ2-2, with 10 positions matching TRBD2. The CDR3 sequence is 16 residues long. After removal of 5 bases from V and 0 bases from J, the junction contained 4 bases not matched to a gene. Germline loops: CDR1 SGHNT, CDR2 YYREEE (reference sequence). The CDR3 reads CASRGGLAANTGELFF. As DNA, the CDR3 is TGTGCCAGCAGGGGTGGACTAGCGGCGAACACCGGGGAGCTGTTTTTT.

V gene TRBV4-1 combines with J gene TRBJ1-3; D remains unclear. CDR3 length: 13 residues. The germline CDR1 and CDR2 sequences are MGHRA and YSYEKL. Trimming took off 0 bases at V and 4 bases at J, with 4 bases between the two ends. The CDR3: CASSQDYGNTIYF. For the CDR3, the DNA is TGCGCCAGCAGCCAAGATTACGGAAACACCATATATTTT.

This chain joins TRBV4-1 and TRBJ1-2; possibly TRBD1 for D (5 bases). V was trimmed by 0 bases and J by 7 bases, leaving 15 bases between them. The CDR3 totals 15 residues. Germline-derived CDR1 and CDR2 are MGHRA and YSYEKL. The CDR3, as DNA: TGCGCCAGCAGCCAAGACTCACGCGGGGACTTTGGCTACACCTTC. It is translated as CASSQDSRGDFGYTF.

The chain couples TRBV7-6 to TRBJ2-1; no clear D gene. The CDR3 extends over 13 amino acids. Between the trimmed V and J ends, which lost 0 bases and 5 bases, there was a span of 5 bases. Germline V gives CDR1 SGHVS, CDR2 FNYEAQ. CDR3 sequence: CASSLAPNNEQFF. CDR3 bases: TGTGCCAGCAGCTTAGCGCCCAACAATGAGCAGTTCTTC.

The CDR3 sequence: CASSLVSMNTEAFF. The CDR3 DNA is TGCGCCAGCAGCTTGGTCAGCATGAACACTGAAGCTTTCTTT. This chain connects TRBV5-1 to TRBJ1-1, with D uncertain. CDR1 is SGHRS, CDR2 YFSETQ, per germline. The CDR3 consists of 14 residues. Trimming removed 0 bases from V and 0 bases from J, with 6 bases in between.

The rearrangement links TRBV15 to TRBJ1-4, with D uncertain. CDR1 is LNHNV and CDR2 is YYDKDF in the germline V gene (reference sequence). The CDR3 sequence is 13 residues long. V gave up 3 bases and J gave up 8 bases, with 10 bases separating them. As DNA, the CDR3 is TGTGCCACCAGCAGGATCCAGGAGGAAAAACTGTTTTTT. Protein: CATSRIQEEKLFF.

This CDR3 is CASSYRYNEQFF. CDR3 coding DNA: TGTGCCAGCAGTTACCGCTACAATGAGCAGTTCTTC. The chain combines TRBV28 with TRBJ2-1; unclear D gene. Germline values: CDR1 MDHEN, CDR2 SYDVKM. The CDR3 totals 12 residues. The V end was cut by 4 bases, the J end by 3 bases, with 4 bases between.

The sample holds a few counts of this clone. CDR3 coding DNA: TGTGCCAGCAGCACCCTGACAGGGGCCACTGAAGCTTTCTTT. Its protein product is CASSTLTGATEAFF. This chain joins TRBV13 and TRBJ1-1; TRBD1 matches at 8 bases. This CDR3 is built from 14 residues. CDR1 and CDR2 (germline): PRHDT, FYEKMQ (reference sequence). Germline trimming cut 5 bases from V and 4 bases from J; bases unmatched to any gene: 6.

This chain connects TRBV6-6 to TRBJ1-2, with D maybe TRBD1 (5 bases). The CDR3 has 12 residues. Trimming left V 2 bases short and J 11 bases short, with 12 bases between. Germline lookup yields CDR1 MNHNY and CDR2 SVGAGI (reference sequence). The chain's CDR3 is CASSYSSTEYTF. DNA for the CDR3: TGTGCCAGCAGTTACAGTTCGACAGAGTACACCTTC.

The chain recombines TRBV18 with TRBJ2-5, with D tentatively TRBD1 (6 bases). There are 14 residues in the CDR3. With 0 bases removed from V and 2 bases from J, the gap between germline ends came to 7 bases. Germline V gene lookup returns CDR1 KGHSH and CDR2 LQKENI. The CDR3 DNA is TGTGCCAGCTCACCACCAGGACAGCAAGAGACCCAGTACTTC. It is translated as CASSPPGQQETQYF.

The gene calls are TRBV30 and TRBJ1-2; D call uncertain. The CDR3 covers 11 residues. Germline CDR1 is GTSNPN and CDR2 is SVGIG (reference sequence). CDR3 coding DNA: TGTGCTTCCGGGTCAGCCTATGGCTACACCTTC. This gives the protein CASGSAYGYTF. Drawing the rest from reference TRBV30 and TRBJ1-2, the complete variable domain is SQTIHQWPATLVQPVGSPLSLECTVEGTSNPNLYWYRQAAGRGLQLLFYSVGIGQISSEVPQNLSASRPQDRQFILSSKKLLLSDSGFYLCASGSAYGYTFGSGTRLTVV.